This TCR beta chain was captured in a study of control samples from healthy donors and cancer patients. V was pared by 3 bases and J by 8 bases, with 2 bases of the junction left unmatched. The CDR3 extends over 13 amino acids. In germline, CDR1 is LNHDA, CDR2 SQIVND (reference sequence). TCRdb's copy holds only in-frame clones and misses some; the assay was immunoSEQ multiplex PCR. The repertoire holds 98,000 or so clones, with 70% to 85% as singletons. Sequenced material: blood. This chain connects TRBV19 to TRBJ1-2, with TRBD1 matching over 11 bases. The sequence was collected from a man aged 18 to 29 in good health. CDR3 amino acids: CASSIGTGGGYTF. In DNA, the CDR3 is TGTGCCAGTAGTATCGGGACAGGGGGAGGCTACACCTTC.